This record concerns one T cell receptor beta chain sequence. The data belong to a study of shared clonotypes between healthy human individuals. The wider study: Each donor had three CD4 naive, three CD4 memory, two CD8 naive and one CD8 memory plate.

CD45RO-negative, CCR7-selected cells formed the naive CD8 fraction, which excluded terminally differentiated effector memory CD45RA+ cells. The CDR3 spans 14 residues. The germline CDR1 and CDR2 sequences are SEHNR and FQNEAQ (reference sequence). With V trimmed by 2 bases and J by 6 bases, 2 bases remained unmatched. This table comes from immunoSEQ multiplex PCR, and its TCRdb copy is limited to in-frame clones, with some not included. The sample consists of hundreds of thousands of clones, roughly 96% of them appearing once. Specimen: naive CD8+ T cells sorted from blood. The chain uses TRBV7-9 and TRBJ2-2; TRBD1 matches at 8 bases. This receptor was identified in a woman aged 25 to 39 in good health. The CDR3 is CASSLWDRPGELFF. Here the CDR3 DNA reads TGTGCCAGCAGCTTATGGGACAGGCCCGGGGAGCTGTTTTTT.